The 20 T cell receptor beta chains given below trace back to one sample, sequenced in a study of T-cell reconstitution after alpha-beta-depleted transplantation in children. Whole-study results and caveats: One year post-transplant, T-cell counts and diversity were largely derived from T cells produced anew.

During its preparation, the TCRbeta library received unique molecular identifiers. TCRdb re-derived calls from the PCR reads in MiXCR, one entry per CDR3 protein. The sample has about 300,000 distinct CDR3 sequences; about 7.3% are singletons. Their antigen targets remain unknown. Here the sequenced sample was peripheral blood, taken 360 days after TCRalphabeta/CD19-depleted stem cell transplant. The origin of the receptors is a female patient aged 2-10 years who had a stem cell transplant for Fanconi anemia, so the T cells may come from the graft donor.

This clonotype came up many times. V and J are TRBV4-3 and TRBJ2-5, with D possibly matching TRBD1 (5 bases). V was cut by 0 bases and J by 8 bases, with 19 bases left in between. The germline gives CDR1 LGHNA, CDR2 YSLEER. The CDR3 consists of 16 residues. The CDR3 protein is CASSQDFSRGRVTQYF. The CDR3 DNA follows: TGCGCCAGCAGCCAAGATTTTAGTAGGGGAAGAGTTACCCAGTACTTC.

This clonotype appeared many times. This chain joins TRBV28 and TRBJ1-2; D may be TRBD1 (5 bases). V shed 10 bases and J shed 4 bases, with 16 bases lying between them. The CDR3 totals 13 residues. Germline CDR1 MDHEN, CDR2 SYDVKM. The CDR3 here is CAIVDPGGYGYTF. The CDR3 DNA reads as TGTGCCATTGTGGACCCCGGGGGCTATGGCTACACCTTC.

The sample holds many counts of this clonotype. The chain joins TRBV18 to TRBJ2-3; the D gene is possibly TRBD1 (6 bases). The CDR3 consists of 11 residues. The V gene lost 5 bases and the J gene lost 8 bases, with 8 bases spanning the gap. Germline V gene sequence: CDR1 KGHSH, CDR2 LQKENI. The CDR3 DNA reads TGTGCCAGCTCAGGACAGAGTACGCAGTATTTT. The encoded protein is CASSGQSTQYF. The full variable domain, with the rest looked up from reference TRBV18 and TRBJ2-3, is NAGVMQNPRHLVRRRGQEARLRCSPMKGHSHVYWYRQLPEEGLKFMVYLQKENIIDESGMPKERFSAEFPKEGPSILRIQQVVRGDSAAYFCASSGQSTQYFGPGTRLTVL.

There are many counts of this clonotype. The chain uses TRBV10-3 and TRBJ1-3; 7 positions agree with TRBD1. The ends lost 7 bases at V and 2 bases at J; junction bases unmatched: 8. Germline CDR1 ENHRY, CDR2 SYGVKD. This CDR3 has 15 amino acids. The CDR3 loop reads CAIIGDRDAGNTIYF. The CDR3 coding sequence is TGTGCCATCATAGGAGACAGGGACGCTGGAAACACCATATATTTT.

This clonotype was seen repeatedly, ten times or more. V and J are TRBV12-3 or TRBV12-4 and TRBJ2-3, with a weak D call TRBD2 (6 bases). V lost 6 bases and J lost 0, with 7 bases in between. CDR3 size: 13 residues. The CDR3 is CASSGGSTDTQYF. The CDR3 nucleotides read TGTGCCAGCAGCGGGGGTAGCACAGATACGCAGTATTTT.

The sample holds many counts of this clonotype. The rearrangement joins TRBV5-5 to TRBJ1-4, with 8 nucleotides matching TRBD1. Germline CDR1 and CDR2: SGHKS and YYEKEE (reference sequence). The CDR3 totals 16 residues. V lost 4 bases to trimming and J lost 8 bases; unmatched junction nucleotides: 13. The CDR3 reads CASSPQPRQGSEKLFF. The CDR3 bases are TGTGCCAGCAGCCCACAACCAAGACAGGGGAGCGAAAAACTGTTTTTT.

This clonotype was seen many times. This chain links TRBV20-1 with TRBJ1-1; D not certain. This CDR3 is 10 amino acids long. CDR1 DFQATT and CDR2 SNEGSKA come from the germline V gene (reference sequence). V was cut by 3 bases and J by 6 bases, with 5 bases left in between. The CDR3 sequence is CSASVAEAFF. The CDR3 coding sequence is TGCAGTGCTAGCGTGGCTGAAGCTTTCTTT.

This clonotype occurred many times. The rearrangement joins TRBV10-3 to TRBJ1-5; 7 nucleotides align to TRBD1. Unmatched junction bases numbered 10, after V lost 0 bases and J lost 8 bases. This CDR3 contains 16 residues. Germline V gene data show CDR1 as ENHRY and CDR2 as SYGVKD. CDR3 sequence reads: CAISESAGDSGKPQHF. CDR3 nucleotide sequence: TGTGCCATCAGTGAGTCGGCCGGGGACAGTGGTAAGCCCCAGCATTTT.

This clonotype is a singleton in its sample. The gene calls are TRBV2 and TRBJ2-7; TRBD1 matches at 10 bases. Germline trimming cut 8 bases from V and 6 bases from J; bases unmatched to any gene: 4. CDR3 length: 12 residues. Germline lookup yields CDR1 SNHLY and CDR2 FYNNEI. CDR3 DNA sequence: TGTGCCAGCCGGGACAGGGGAGGCGAGCAGTACTTC. It translates to CASRDRGGEQYF.

The V call is TRBV6-1, the J call TRBJ1-5, with 9 positions matching TRBD1. J lost 5 bases, V lost 6 bases, and 8 bases had no gene match. Germline V gives CDR1 MNHNS, CDR2 SASEGT. The CDR3 covers 15 residues. The DNA for the CDR3 is TGTGCCAGCAGACAGGGGGCGGCGGGGGATCAGCCCCAGCATTTT. This encodes CASRQGAAGDQPQHF.

The genes are TRBV28 and TRBJ2-7; D is perhaps TRBD2 (5 bases). Germline V lookup: CDR1 MDHEN, CDR2 SYDVKM. Trimming shortened V by 6 bases and J by 5 bases, and 17 bases separated the two germline ends. The CDR3 contains 14 residues. This CDR3 reads CASRGSGNWNEQYF. In nucleotides, the CDR3 is TGTGCCAGCAGGGGGAGCGGTAATTGGAACGAGCAGTACTTC. The complete variable domain, with remaining parts taken from reference TRBV28 and TRBJ2-7, reads DVKVTQSSRYLVKRTGEKVFLECVQDMDHENMFWYRQDPGLGLRLIYFSYDVKMKEKGDIPEGYSVSREKKERFSLILESASTNQTSMYLCASRGSGNWNEQYFGPGTRLTVT.

This clonotype has only a few counts. V gene TRBV12-3 or TRBV12-4 combines with J gene TRBJ1-2, with a tentative D call TRBD1 (6 bases). The CDR3 totals 14 residues. Trimming took 8 bases from V and 0 from J, leaving 13 bases between them. In nucleotides, the CDR3 is TGTGCCAGCCTCAAGACAGGTTCTAACTATGGCTACACCTTC. It codes for CASLKTGSNYGYTF.

Worth noting for this clonotype: One end of the junction varies from germline; a read error may be responsible. The V call is TRBV11-2, the J call TRBJ2-3, with unresolved D. Germline CDR1 SGHAT, CDR2 FQNNGV. This CDR3 spans 12 amino acids. CDR3 coding DNA: TGTGCCAGCAGCTCGTCTACAGATACGCAGTGTTTT. The encoded protein is CASSSSTDTQCF.

Concerning this clonotype itself: One end of the junction varies from germline; a read error may be responsible. CDR3 sequence reads: CCASKDTSGIANTGQLFF. The CDR3 region has the DNA TGCTGTGCTTCCAAGGATACTAGCGGGATCGCGAACACCGGGCAGCTGTTTTTT. This sequence joins TRBV20-1 and TRBJ2-2; 10 bases map to TRBD2. Germline CDR1 reads DFQATT; CDR2 reads SNEGSKA (reference sequence). The CDR3 runs to 18 residues.

The chain carries TRBV7-9 and TRBJ1-5; the match to TRBD1 covers 7 bases. The CDR3 is 15 amino acids. CDR1 and CDR2 from the germline V gene are SEHNR and FQNEAQ (reference sequence). The trim removed 5 bases at V and 7 bases at J, leaving 11 bases unmatched. The CDR3 DNA reads TGTGCCAGCAGCCCCCCAGGGCCAGGGGGGCAGCCCCAGCATTTT. Its translation is CASSPPGPGGQPQHF.

This clonotype was detected many times. This chain joins TRBV6-5 and TRBJ1-2; no reliable D call. The CDR3 loop spans 14 amino acids. Germline lookup yields CDR1 MNHEY and CDR2 SVGAGI. Trimming pared 0 bases from V and 5 bases from J, leaving 10 bases between. The CDR3 sequence is CASSYSPENYGYTF. CDR3 sequence (DNA): TGTGCCAGCAGTTACTCGCCGGAGAATTATGGCTACACCTTC.

This clonotype was observed a few times. V and J are TRBV7-9 and TRBJ1-4; D gene ambiguous. CDR1 and CDR2 from the germline V gene are SEHNR and FQNEAQ (reference sequence). The V and J ends lost 11 bases and 11 bases respectively, with 18 bases between them. The CDR3 is 12 amino acids. The CDR3 is CAQHWGWEKLFF. The DNA of the CDR3 is TGTGCCCAGCACTGGGGTTGGGAGAAACTGTTTTTT.

This clonotype appeared many times. The chain uses TRBV25-1 and TRBJ1-2, with D uncertain. This CDR3 contains 13 residues. Trimming took 2 bases from V and 2 from J, leaving 6 bases between them. The germline gives CDR1 MGHDK, CDR2 SYGVNS. The CDR3, as DNA: TGTGCCAGCAGTGAAGAAACAAACTATGGCTACACCTTC. Encoded protein: CASSEETNYGYTF.

This clonotype appeared many times. The chain has TRBV4-2 and TRBJ2-7; TRBD2 matches 8 bases. The ends lost 0 bases at V and 10 bases at J; junction bases unmatched: 14. The CDR3 contains 16 residues. Germline CDR1 LGHNA, CDR2 YNFKEQ. DNA of the CDR3: TGTGCCAGCAGCCAAGAGGGCAGTTTAGCGGGAAGCGGTCAGTACTTC. Translation gives CASSQEGSLAGSGQYF.

This clonotype was detected a few times. The chain employs TRBV7-9 and TRBJ2-1; 9 bases are shared with TRBD2. The germline gives CDR1 SEHNR, CDR2 FQNEAQ (reference sequence). The length of the CDR3 is 18 residues. J lost 6 bases, V lost 1 base, and 13 bases had no gene match. The CDR3 sequence: CASSLGQGSAGGLNEQFF. As DNA, the CDR3 is TGTGCCAGCAGCTTAGGACAGGGATCCGCGGGGGGGCTCAATGAGCAGTTCTTC.